This TCR beta chain was sequenced for a study of T cells after yellow fever vaccination. As TCR cDNA was made by 5'RACE template switching, a universal primer site and UMIs were added. TCRdb itself ran the 5' RACE reads through MiXCR, one entry per CDR3 protein. The data hold 20,000 to 25,000 distinct CDR3 sequences, with less than 3.5% observed a single time. Losses at the gene ends were 5 bases for V and 0 bases for J; bases not matched to a gene: 4. CDR1 and CDR2 from the germline V gene are MNHEY and SVGEGT. CDR3 length: 15 residues. This clonotype has ten or more counts. The TCR was taken from a young man who received the YFV17D yellow fever vaccine. V gene TRBV6-2 or TRBV6-3 combines with J gene TRBJ1-5; 7 positions agree with TRBD1. Sequences were derived from PBMCs, either bulk or a sorted T-cell subset (CD4+, CD8+, memory, or dextramer-sorted; not recorded which), sampled about 41 days after the first yellow fever vaccination. CDR3 sequence reads: CASSIQGISNQPQHF. The CDR3 nucleotides read TGTGCCAGCAGTATACAGGGGATTAGCAATCAGCCCCAGCATTTT.